These 16 T cell receptor beta chains share one sample of origin, sequenced in a study of Ad26.COV2.S vaccination and SARS-CoV-2 variants. Libraries were prepared by immunoSEQ multiplex PCR; TCRdb keeps only in-frame clonotypes and omits some of them. The sample lists about 400,000 clones, about 90% seen once, with less than 2% in the top ten. Treatment in this sample: 15 to 20 received Ad26.COV2.S at low or high dose, single or two shots; about 5 received placebo; per-sample allocation not given. At day 63 after the first vaccine or placebo injection, samples were drawn. The material sequenced was peripheral blood, taken in a trial of Ad26.COV2.S vaccine versus placebo. All receptors derive from a person between 18 and 59 years old who received the Ad26.COV2.S COVID-19 vaccine or a placebo.

This chain connects TRBV4-3 to TRBJ1-1; D ambiguous. CDR3 length equals 15 residues. V was shortened by 2 bases and J by 0 bases, with 10 bases between the two germline ends. The germline CDR1 and CDR2 sequences are LGHNA and YSLEER. The CDR3 DNA follows: TGCGCCAGCAGCCAATTAGCGAATTTGAACACTGAAGCTTTCTTT. This codes for CASSQLANLNTEAFF.

The chain links TRBV12-5 to TRBJ2-3, with TRBD1 matching over 9 bases. The J segment lost 2 bases and the V segment lost 2 bases, leaving 2 bases of the junction unmatched. The CDR3 length is 15 residues. Germline V gives CDR1 LGHNT, CDR2 FRNRAP. The CDR3, as DNA: TGTGCTAGTGGTTTGACAGGGGGCGTCACAGATACGCAGTATTTT. Its protein product is CASGLTGGVTDTQYF.

The chain is built from TRBV9 and TRBJ2-1, with 12 bases that match TRBD1. The V gene's germline CDR1 is SGDLS and CDR2 YYNGEE. V was pared by 2 bases and J by 3 bases, with 18 bases of the junction left unmatched. There are 21 residues in the CDR3. The CDR3 bases are TGTGCCAGCAGCGTGGGGACAGGGGGCCCCTCGGGGCGGACTTTCTACAATGAGCAGTTCTTC. This codes for CASSVGTGGPSGRTFYNEQFF.

The V gene is TRBV2, the J gene TRBJ2-4; 11 bases match TRBD1. Germline V gives CDR1 SNHLY, CDR2 FYNNEI. The CDR3 is 13 amino acids. Trimming removed 6 bases from V and 9 bases from J; junction bases left unmatched: 4. The CDR3 is CASRGQGASIQYF. In DNA form, the CDR3 reads TGTGCCAGCAGAGGACAGGGGGCAAGCATTCAGTACTTC.

The chain employs TRBV27 and TRBJ2-1; the D gene is possibly TRBD2 (6 bases). The germline V and J ends were trimmed by 2 bases and 5 bases, with 13 bases remaining between them. CDR3 length: 15 amino acids. Germline values: CDR1 MNHEY, CDR2 SMNVEV (reference sequence). The CDR3 sequence is CASSLLLGGDNEQFF. DNA of the CDR3: TGTGCCAGCAGTTTACTTTTGGGGGGTGACAATGAGCAGTTCTTC.

The gene calls are TRBV5-6 and TRBJ1-2; a weak D match, TRBD1 (5 bases). Germline V gives CDR1 SGHDT, CDR2 YYEEEE. The ends were cut back, 4 bases at V and 2 bases at J, with 9 bases in the middle. The CDR3 contains 13 residues. CDR3 residues: CASSPTGNYGYTF. In DNA form, the CDR3 reads TGTGCCAGCAGCCCCACAGGCAACTATGGCTACACCTTC. The full variable domain, its missing parts supplied by reference TRBV5-6 and TRBJ1-2, is DAGVTQSPTHLIKTRGQQVTLRCSPKSGHDTVSWYQQALGQGPQFIFQYYEEEERQRGNFPDRFSGHQFPNYSSELNVNALLLGDSALYLCASSPTGNYGYTFGSGTRLTVV.

The chain combines TRBV7-9 with TRBJ2-7, with TRBD2 matching 7 bases. Germline V CDR1 and CDR2: SEHNR, FQNEAQ (reference sequence). V shed 2 bases and J 2 bases; nucleotides not matched to a gene: 3. This CDR3 is 14 amino acids long. The CDR3 bases are TGTGCCAGCAGCTTACCGGGAGGAACCTACGAGCAGTACTTC. Its protein product is CASSLPGGTYEQYF.

The V call is TRBV9, the J call TRBJ1-1, with a possible D match to TRBD1 (6 bases). Deletions cut 0 bases from V and 4 bases from J, with 16 bases between. The CDR3 contains 16 residues. Germline V lookup: CDR1 SGDLS, CDR2 YYNGEE. The chain's CDR3 is CASSVGGGGYGTEAFF. As DNA, the CDR3 is TGTGCCAGCAGCGTAGGAGGCGGGGGCTACGGCACTGAAGCTTTCTTT.

The CDR3 bases are TGTGCCACCAGCAGAGAGCCAGTCTCCTACGAGCAGTACTTC. It encodes CATSREPVSYEQYF. This chain links TRBV15 with TRBJ2-7; D not certain. Trimming shortened V by 0 bases and J by 0 bases, and 6 bases separated the two germline ends. The CDR3 consists of 14 residues. Germline CDR1 and CDR2: LNHNV and YYDKDF (reference sequence).

Concerning this clone: The same CDR3 arises from other DNA sequences in this sample as well. This chain uses TRBV30 with TRBJ2-7; D gene ambiguous. V lost 0 bases to trimming and J lost 4 bases, with 7 bases between them. This CDR3 spans 12 amino acids. Germline V gene lookup returns CDR1 GTSNPN and CDR2 SVGIG (reference sequence). The CDR3 loop is CAWSVLGYEQYF. CDR3 nucleotide sequence: TGTGCCTGGAGTGTATTGGGGTACGAGCAGTACTTC.

The chain has TRBV5-4 and TRBJ2-1; D possibly uses TRBD1 or TRBD2 (5 bases each). The germline V and J ends were trimmed by 0 bases and 8 bases, with 12 bases remaining between them. Germline CDR1 is SGHNT and CDR2 is YYREEE (reference sequence). The CDR3 length is 14 residues. CDR3 in DNA: TGTGCCAGCAGCTTGGAGGCCCGAGGGGATGAGCAGTTCTTC. As protein: CASSLEARGDEQFF.

The chain employs TRBV25-1 and TRBJ2-1, with 13 bases matching TRBD2. The CDR3 contains 16 residues. Germline lookup yields CDR1 MGHDK and CDR2 SYGVNS. The V segment lost 3 bases and the J segment 8 bases; nucleotides outside the gene matches: 7. CDR3 nucleotide sequence: TGTGCCAGCAGTGAGGGAACTAGCGGGGGGGCCTATGAGCAGTTCTTC. Translated, it gives CASSEGTSGGAYEQFF.

This clone has only a few counts. V and J are TRBV5-1 and TRBJ2-3, with a weak D call TRBD1 (6 bases). The CDR3 has 14 residues. The germline V gene has CDR1 SGHRS and CDR2 YFSETQ. V was clipped by 2 bases and J by 6 bases, with 13 bases between them. The CDR3 sequence is CASSLKTGSDTQYF. The CDR3 DNA is TGCGCCAGCAGCTTAAAAACAGGGTCGGATACGCAGTATTTT. Complete variable domain (other parts from reference TRBV5-1 and TRBJ2-3): KAGVTQTPRYLIKTRGQQVTLSCSPISGHRSVSWYQQTPGQGLQFLFEYFSETQRNKGNFPGRFSGRQFSNSRSEMNVSTLELGDSALYLCASSLKTGSDTQYFGPGTRLTVL.

V usage is TRBV7-8 and J usage is TRBJ1-1; tentatively, D is TRBD1 (5 bases). The germline V gene encodes CDR1 SGHVS and CDR2 FQNEAQ. V was shortened by 5 bases and J by 5 bases, with 12 bases between the two germline ends. The CDR3 extends over 13 amino acids. This chain's CDR3 is CASSLRGRTEAFF. CDR3 bases: TGTGCCAGCAGCCTTCGGGGGAGGACTGAAGCTTTCTTT.

This clone was observed a few times. The CDR3 sequence: CASSPIKTGWTEAFF. The CDR3 coding sequence is TGTGCCAGCAGTCCAATAAAGACAGGGTGGACTGAAGCTTTCTTT. This chain connects TRBV27 to TRBJ1-1, with 7 bases lining up with TRBD1. This CDR3 is 15 amino acids long. CDR1 is MNHEY and CDR2 is SMNVEV in the germline V gene (reference sequence). V trimming: 5 bases; J trimming: 5 bases; junction bases outside the gene matches: 11.

The chain couples TRBV4-3 to TRBJ2-7; tentative D call: TRBD1 (7 bases). CDR1 and CDR2 (germline): LGHNA, YSLEER. Deletions cut 3 bases from V and 6 bases from J, with 12 bases between. This CDR3 spans 13 amino acids. Written as DNA, the CDR3 is TGCGCCAGCAGCCACCTTCAGGGGGGCGAGCAGTACTTC. Protein: CASSHLQGGEQYF.